These 18 T cell receptor beta chains were sequenced from one sample in a study of blood T cells in healthy people across ages. A J-beta primer mix and a sample-barcoded 5' primer were used in a second PCR of about 7 to 11 cycles. TCRdb passed the 5' RACE reads through MiXCR, listing each CDR3 protein once. The sample has about 940,000 distinct CDR3 sequences; around 48% are singletons. Input material: blood. These TCRs come from a young man in good health.

Many counts were recorded for this clonotype. The chain uses TRBV9 and TRBJ2-7, with D unresolved. The V end lost 4 bases, the J end lost 5 bases, and 13 bases lay between the germline ends. The CDR3 totals 13 residues. Germline loops: CDR1 SGDLS, CDR2 YYNGEE. The CDR3 is CASSSPGLNEQYF. The CDR3 DNA follows: TGTGCCAGCAGCTCACCCGGGCTCAACGAGCAGTACTTC.

At least ten counts were recorded for this clonotype. The CDR3 DNA reads as TGCGCCAGCAGCTTGGGGGGGCGCGGCTATGGCTACACCTTC. Amino acid sequence: CASSLGGRGYGYTF. The genes are TRBV5-1 and TRBJ1-2, with a weak D call TRBD1 (6 bases). Germline values: CDR1 SGHRS, CDR2 YFSETQ. The length of the CDR3 is 14 residues. V gave up 0 bases and J gave up 4 bases, with 10 bases separating them. The full variable domain, with the rest looked up from reference TRBV5-1 and TRBJ1-2, is KAGVTQTPRYLIKTRGQQVTLSCSPISGHRSVSWYQQTPGQGLQFLFEYFSETQRNKGNFPGRFSGRQFSNSRSEMNVSTLELGDSALYLCASSLGGRGYGYTFGSGTRLTVV.

V usage is TRBV12-3 or TRBV12-4 and J usage is TRBJ1-1; 10 nucleotides agree with TRBD1. With 1 base clipped from V and 4 bases from J, the junction kept 3 bases outside the gene matches. This CDR3 contains 15 residues. CDR3 residues: CASSLGTGGVTEAFF. CDR3 nucleotides: TGTGCCAGCAGTTTAGGGACAGGGGGTGTCACTGAAGCTTTCTTT.

The chain carries TRBV13 and TRBJ2-3; D is perhaps TRBD1 (5 bases). V lost 5 bases, J lost 2 bases, and 8 bases lay in between. Per the germline V gene, CDR1 is PRHDT and CDR2 is FYEKMQ (reference sequence). The CDR3 spans 13 residues. CDR3 DNA: TGTGCCAGCAGCGAGGACAACACAGATACGCAGTATTTT. This gives the protein CASSEDNTDTQYF.

The table lists this clonotype with a few counts. This chain joins TRBV6-4 and TRBJ2-6; D possibly corresponds to TRBD2 (5 bases). From germline, CDR1 is MRHNA and CDR2 SNTAGT. V shed 3 bases and J shed 0 bases, with 9 bases lying between them. The CDR3 consists of 16 residues. In DNA form, the CDR3 reads TGTGCCAGCAGTGAGACGGGGTTCTCTGGGGCCAACGTCCTGACTTTC. Protein product: CASSETGFSGANVLTF.

The chain links TRBV4-1 to TRBJ1-4, with D possibly being TRBD1 (5 bases). The CDR3 runs to 16 residues. Trimming stripped 5 bases from V and 4 bases from J, with 17 bases between. Germline V CDR1 and CDR2: MGHRA, YSYEKL. DNA of the CDR3: TGCGCCAGCAGCTCGCCTGGGCAGGGAAGTAATGAAAAACTGTTTTTT. This encodes CASSSPGQGSNEKLFF.

This sequence joins TRBV5-1 and TRBJ2-5, with TRBD1 matching 8 bases. The germline gives CDR1 SGHRS, CDR2 YFSETQ. This CDR3 is built from 15 residues. J lost 4 bases, V lost 7 bases, and 12 bases had no gene match. The CDR3 bases are TGCGCCAGCCAGCGAATGGACAGGGTTGGAGAGACCCAGTACTTC. Translating gives CASQRMDRVGETQYF.

This rearrangement joins TRBV7-9 to TRBJ1-1; no definite D call. Trimming left V 1 base short and J 0 bases short, with 12 bases between. Germline assignment: CDR1 SEHNR and CDR2 FQNEAQ (reference sequence). The CDR3 length is 16 residues. CDR3 residues: CASSLDLTGLNTEAFF. The CDR3 DNA reads as TGTGCCAGCAGCTTAGACCTCACCGGACTGAACACTGAAGCTTTCTTT.

This clonotype showed up just a few times. The chain combines TRBV11-3 with TRBJ2-1, with 10 positions matching TRBD2. The V gene end was trimmed by 7 bases and the J gene end by 6 bases; junction bases not matched to a gene: 9. The CDR3 contains 15 residues. Germline loops: CDR1 SGHNT, CDR2 YENEEA. CDR3 sequence: CASNSGGATANEQFF. The CDR3 nucleotides are TGTGCCAGCAACAGCGGGGGGGCGACGGCCAATGAGCAGTTCTTC.

The sample holds one count of this clonotype. The V call is TRBV7-9, the J call TRBJ2-4, with D hard to call. The J call is doubtful: the DNA matches TRBJ2-7 better. The CDR3 runs to 13 residues. Germline lookup yields CDR1 SEHNR and CDR2 FQNEAQ (reference sequence). CDR3 in DNA: TGTGCCAGCAGCGTGACCCAGGTCTACGAGCAGTACTTC. Protein: CASSVTQVYEQYF.

V and J are TRBV14 and TRBJ1-2, with D possibly matching TRBD1 (5 bases). Per germline, CDR1 SGHDN and CDR2 FVKESK. V was cut by 0 bases and J by 5 bases, with 10 bases left in between. This CDR3 comprises 14 residues. CDR3 DNA sequence: TGTGCCAGCAGCCAAGAGATAGAGGGGTATGGCTACACCTTC. Protein: CASSQEIEGYGYTF.

V is TRBV12-3 or TRBV12-4 and J is TRBJ1-6, with TRBD1 matching over 9 bases. V dropped 4 bases and J dropped 14; count of bases not matched to a gene: 3. The CDR3 spans 12 residues. The CDR3 reads CASSSQGATLHF. CDR3 bases: TGTGCCAGCAGTTCACAGGGGGCCACCCTCCACTTT.

The V gene is TRBV20-1, the J gene TRBJ1-2, with D maybe TRBD1 (6 bases). The CDR3 is 13 amino acids. Per the germline V gene, CDR1 is DFQATT and CDR2 is SNEGSKA (reference sequence). Trimming took 5 bases from V and 4 from J, leaving 14 bases between them. CDR3 protein: CSAWTDMPYGYTF. The CDR3 region has the DNA TGCAGTGCTTGGACAGACATGCCCTATGGCTACACCTTC.

The chain carries TRBV6-5 and TRBJ1-1, with D unresolved. From germline, CDR1 is MNHEY and CDR2 SVGAGI. The CDR3 is 14 amino acids. Trimming left V 2 bases short and J 1 base short, with 8 bases between. The CDR3 DNA reads TGTGCCAGCAGTTACGACACGGCGAACACTGAAGCTTTCTTT. This translates into CASSYDTANTEAFF.

A remark on this clonotype: The germline gene is not matched at one end of the junction; a read error may be the cause. The chain has TRBV5-1 and TRBJ1-2; D not certain. The CDR3 covers 12 residues. Germline-derived CDR1 and CDR2 are SGHRS and YFSETQ. The CDR3: CASGLATDGYTF. The CDR3 coding sequence is TGCGCCAGCGGCTTGGCCACGGATGGCTACACCTTC.

V usage is TRBV7-9 and J usage is TRBJ1-1; 7 nucleotides line up with TRBD1. The J segment lost 1 base and the V segment lost 5 bases, leaving 7 bases of the junction unmatched. CDR1 and CDR2 (germline): SEHNR, FQNEAQ (reference sequence). CDR3 length: 15 residues. The CDR3 DNA is TGTGCCAGCAGCACCCAGACAGGGCCGAACACTGAAGCTTTCTTT. Translated, it gives CASSTQTGPNTEAFF.

This chain joins TRBV19 and TRBJ1-4; D may be TRBD1 (5 bases). This CDR3 is built from 17 residues. The germline gives CDR1 LNHDA, CDR2 SQIVND (reference sequence). V lost 8 bases and J lost 0, with 19 bases in between. The CDR3 here is CASSRTGKDTTNEKLFF. CDR3 nucleotides: TGTGCCAGTTCGAGGACCGGGAAGGACACAACTAATGAAAAACTGTTTTTT. Supplemented by reference TRBV19 and TRBJ1-4, the full variable domain reads DGGITQSPKYLFRKEGQNVTLSCEQNLNHDAMYWYRQDPGQGLRLIYYSQIVNDFQKGDIAEGYSVSREKKESFPLTVTSAQKNPTAFYLCASSRTGKDTTNEKLFFGSGTQLSVL.

The J gene is TRBJ1-6, the V gene TRBV20-1; D is undetermined. Germline CDR1 and CDR2: DFQATT and SNEGSKA (reference sequence). Trimming took off 7 bases at V and 0 bases at J, with 13 bases between the two ends. The CDR3 is 15 residues long. CDR3 residues: CSVKREDSYNSPLHF. CDR3 bases: TGCAGTGTTAAGAGGGAGGACTCCTATAATTCACCCCTCCACTTT.